The 3 T cell receptor beta chains below come from one sample, sequenced in a study of blood T cells in healthy people across ages. The second PCR ran 7 to 11 cycles with a sample-barcoded 5' primer and J-beta primers. MiXCR, applied by TCRdb to the 5' RACE reads, yields one record per CDR3 protein. The sample shows more than 700,000 distinct CDR3 sequences, 53% of them seen only once. The sequenced material came from blood. All receptors derive from a man aged 80 or over in good health.

This clonotype was seen ten or more times. The chain employs TRBV3-1 and TRBJ2-5, with a tentative D call TRBD1 (6 bases). The CDR3 spans 14 residues. Trimming shortened V by 5 bases and J by 0 bases, and 10 bases separated the two germline ends. In germline, CDR1 is LGHDT, CDR2 YNNKEL (reference sequence). As DNA, the CDR3 is TGTGCCAGCAGCTATCGACAGGACCAAGAGACCCAGTACTTC. Translation gives CASSYRQDQETQYF.

The V call is TRBV18, the J call TRBJ2-7; perhaps TRBD1 as D (6 bases). Germline V gene lookup returns CDR1 KGHSH and CDR2 LQKENI. The CDR3 runs 14 residues. The V end was cut by 5 bases, the J end by 1 base, with 12 bases between. The CDR3 spells CASSFGQRSYEQYF. As DNA, the CDR3 is TGTGCCAGCTCATTTGGACAGCGGTCCTACGAGCAGTACTTC.

The CDR3 DNA reads as TGTGCCAGCAGCACCCGCGTGACTAGCGGGAACAATGAGCAGTTCTTC. As protein: CASSTRVTSGNNEQFF. The chain joins TRBV5-6 to TRBJ2-1, with 11 nucleotides matching TRBD2. The germline V gene has CDR1 SGHDT and CDR2 YYEEEE. The CDR3 is 16 amino acids. Germline trimming cut 4 bases from V and 5 bases from J; bases unmatched to any gene: 8.